This passage covers 21 T cell receptor beta chains from one sample sequenced in a study of beta chain bispecific antibodies for T cell cancers. The study, taken as a whole, reports: Most targeted TRBV signal came from the leukemia cell line cells, not normal T cells.

The antigens for these receptors are not known. TCRdb reprocessed the 5' RACE reads with MiXCR, giving one entry per CDR3 protein. The data hold about 9,000 distinct CDR3 sequences, with 2% to 2.5% observed a single time. T cells were expanded from blood mononuclear cells for about 3 days with anti-CD3 OKT3 or CD3/CD28 beads. The sequencing used T cells from a healthy donor cultured with Jurkat leukemia cells, collected from a culture containing an anti-CD19 bispecific antibody. The receptor source for this set is a human donor in good health. Some clones in this sample may be carry-over from other donors' samples.

This clonotype showed up many times. The J gene is TRBJ1-2, the V gene TRBV6-5; 9 positions agree with TRBD1. This CDR3 contains 15 residues. Germline values: CDR1 MNHEY, CDR2 SVGAGI. V lost 2 bases to trimming and J lost 8 bases; unmatched junction nucleotides: 9. In DNA form, the CDR3 reads TGTGCCAGCAGTTACCAGGGACAGGGCAGAGGAGGCTACACCTTC. Amino acid sequence: CASSYQGQGRGGYTF.

This clonotype was seen repeatedly, ten times or more. The V gene is TRBV25-1, the J gene TRBJ1-2; no clear D. CDR1 is MGHDK and CDR2 is SYGVNS in the germline V gene. Trimming took 8 bases from V and 0 from J, leaving 16 bases between them. CDR3 size: 15 residues. CDR3 amino acids: CASEGNSPPNYGYTF. As DNA, the CDR3 is TGTGCCAGCGAAGGGAATTCCCCACCTAACTATGGCTACACCTTC.

This clonotype came up many times. The genes are TRBV6-2 or TRBV6-3 and TRBJ2-7; no clear D gene. This CDR3 contains 12 residues. Trimming stripped 5 bases from V and 2 bases from J, with 7 bases between. The germline gives CDR1 MNHEY, CDR2 SVGEGT. The CDR3 DNA is TGTGCCAGCAGTCAGACAACCTACGAGCAGTACTTC. Protein sequence: CASSQTTYEQYF.

This clonotype was detected ten times or more. The rearrangement links TRBV2 to TRBJ2-3; D remains ambiguous. Looked up from germline, CDR1 is SNHLY and CDR2 is FYNNEI. CDR3 length equals 15 residues. V was cut by 1 base and J by 0 bases, with 8 bases left in between. The CDR3 DNA reads TGTGCCAGCAGTGAAGGGACCGCTAGCACAGATACGCAGTATTTT. Translating gives CASSEGTASTDTQYF. Using reference TRBV2 and TRBJ2-3 for the parts outside the CDR3, the full variable domain is EPEVTQTPSHQVTQMGQEVILRCVPISNHLYFYWYRQILGQKVEFLVSFYNNEISEKSEIFDDQFSVERPDGSNFTLKIRSTKLEDSAMYFCASSEGTASTDTQYFGPGTRLTVL.

Ten or more counts support this clonotype. The chain recombines TRBV5-1 with TRBJ2-3; D unclear. CDR3 length equals 14 residues. Per germline, CDR1 SGHRS and CDR2 YFSETQ. The V gene lost 1 base and the J gene lost 1 base, with 7 bases spanning the gap. The CDR3 sequence is CASSLLTGTDTQYF. CDR3 DNA sequence: TGCGCCAGCAGCTTGTTAACCGGCACAGATACGCAGTATTTT.

The sample holds many counts of this clonotype. The J gene is TRBJ2-7, the V gene TRBV27; D unresolved. Germline V lookup: CDR1 MNHEY, CDR2 SMNVEV (reference sequence). CDR3 size: 13 residues. The ends were cut back, 4 bases at V and 3 bases at J, with 10 bases in the middle. CDR3 sequence: CASSSLSNYEQYF. Here the CDR3 DNA reads TGTGCCAGCAGTTCGCTGTCTAACTACGAGCAGTACTTC.

This clonotype showed up many times. The chain joins TRBV7-9 to TRBJ2-5; 8 nucleotides agree with TRBD1. The V gene end was trimmed by 4 bases and the J gene end by 4 bases; junction bases not matched to a gene: 5. The CDR3 runs to 14 residues. Germline V lookup: CDR1 SEHNR, CDR2 FQNEAQ (reference sequence). The CDR3 region has the DNA TGTGCCAGCAGCTCGGACAGGGTATCAGAGACCCAGTACTTC. It yields the protein CASSSDRVSETQYF.

By share of the sample, this clonotype is medium-sized. The chain combines TRBV12-3 or TRBV12-4 with TRBJ2-7; 7 nucleotides align to TRBD1. The CDR3 is 14 amino acids. V was pared by 4 bases and J by 3 bases, with 6 bases of the junction left unmatched. CDR3 coding DNA: TGTGCCAGCAGTTCCTGGACAGGAATCTACGAGCAGTACTTC. It encodes CASSSWTGIYEQYF.

This clonotype was observed at least ten times. V gene TRBV4-1 combines with J gene TRBJ2-5; D possibly matches TRBD1 or TRBD2 (5 bases each). The germline V gene has CDR1 MGHRA and CDR2 YSYEKL. The CDR3 consists of 15 residues. Trimming took 0 bases from V and 2 from J, leaving 10 bases between them. CDR3 sequence reads: CASSQDRGSQETQYF. The CDR3 DNA reads as TGCGCCAGCAGCCAAGACCGGGGCTCGCAAGAGACCCAGTACTTC.

This clonotype was found many times. The chain links TRBV20-1 to TRBJ1-6, with 8 bases identical to TRBD1. The CDR3 spans 15 residues. The V gene's germline CDR1 is DFQATT and CDR2 SNEGSKA (reference sequence). V lost 1 base to trimming and J lost 9 bases; unmatched junction nucleotides: 8. The CDR3 nucleotides read TGCAGTGCTAGAGTTCAGACAGGGGTGTCTTCACCCCTCCACTTT. This translates into CSARVQTGVSSPLHF.

There are many counts of this clonotype. The V gene is TRBV7-3, the J gene TRBJ2-1, with D unclear. Deletions cut 1 base from V and 7 bases from J, with 8 bases between. Germline values: CDR1 SGHTA, CDR2 FQGTGA. CDR3 length equals 13 residues. The CDR3 is CASSLRYGNEQFF. The CDR3 bases are TGTGCCAGCAGCTTAAGGTACGGGAATGAGCAGTTCTTC.

This clonotype was recorded at least ten times. This rearrangement joins TRBV6-5 to TRBJ2-7; perhaps TRBD1 as D (6 bases). The germline gives CDR1 MNHEY, CDR2 SVGAGI. There are 13 residues in the CDR3. V was cut by 2 bases and J by 7 bases, with 12 bases left in between. In DNA, the CDR3 is TGTGCCAGCAGTTACGTACAGGGAAGAGAGCAGTACTTC. It codes for CASSYVQGREQYF.

This clonotype occurred once. The CDR3 spells CASSPNGGSNTGELFF. The CDR3 DNA follows: TGTGCCAGCAGCCCAAATGGAGGAAGTAACACCGGGGAGCTGTTTTTT. This chain uses TRBV5-4 with TRBJ2-2; possibly TRBD2 for D (5 bases). Deletions cut 4 bases from V and 2 bases from J, with 15 bases between. From germline, CDR1 is SGHNT and CDR2 YYREEE (reference sequence). The CDR3 has 16 amino acids.

This clonotype was detected a few times. The rearrangement links TRBV30 to TRBJ2-5; no reliable D call. The CDR3 length is 12 residues. Germline CDR1 GTSNPN, CDR2 SVGIG (reference sequence). V lost 2 bases to trimming and J lost 4 bases, with 8 bases between them. DNA for the CDR3: TGTGCCTGGAGTAGGATGGGAGAGACCCAGTACTTC. It translates to CAWSRMGETQYF.

This clonotype showed up many times. The genes are TRBV10-3 and TRBJ2-7; no definite D call. Germline assignment: CDR1 ENHRY and CDR2 SYGVKD. V was cut by 0 bases and J by 3 bases, with 12 bases left in between. This CDR3 contains 15 residues. The CDR3 here is CAISESTPSDYEQYF. For the CDR3, the DNA is TGTGCCATCAGTGAGTCGACCCCCTCAGACTACGAGCAGTACTTC.

This clonotype was counted at least ten times. This chain links TRBV20-1 with TRBJ2-5, with a weak D call TRBD2 (6 bases). The V gene lost 5 bases and the J gene lost 2 bases, with 21 bases spanning the gap. CDR1 DFQATT and CDR2 SNEGSKA come from the germline V gene (reference sequence). This CDR3 region has 16 residues. CDR3 in amino acids: CSARGTVPGHQETQYF. In DNA, the CDR3 is TGCAGTGCTCGGGGGACTGTTCCGGGGCATCAAGAGACCCAGTACTTC.

This clonotype was counted many times. The V call is TRBV7-8, the J call TRBJ1-4, with 8 positions matching TRBD1. CDR1 and CDR2 from the germline V gene are SGHVS and FQNEAQ. The CDR3 is 15 residues long. With 5 bases clipped from V and 7 bases from J, the junction kept 9 bases outside the gene matches. CDR3 region: CASSADRGPSEKLFF. The CDR3 nucleotides read TGTGCCAGCAGCGCAGACAGGGGTCCGAGTGAAAAACTGTTTTTT.

This clonotype was recorded many times. The chain carries TRBV27 and TRBJ2-1; 8 positions match TRBD2. Germline loops: CDR1 MNHEY, CDR2 SMNVEV (reference sequence). With 2 bases clipped from V and 2 bases from J, the junction kept 2 bases outside the gene matches. There are 15 residues in the CDR3. Here the CDR3 DNA reads TGTGCCAGCAGTTTAAGACTAGCGCCCTACAATGAGCAGTTCTTC. This sequence encodes CASSLRLAPYNEQFF.

This clonotype was seen ten or more times. The chain couples TRBV7-9 to TRBJ2-3; D is unresolved. The ends were cut back, 1 base at V and 0 bases at J, with 11 bases in the middle. The CDR3 totals 16 residues. Germline V gene lookup returns CDR1 SEHNR and CDR2 FQNEAQ (reference sequence). CDR3 nucleotide sequence: TGTGCCAGCAGCTTAGGCGACGGCGAGAGCACAGATACGCAGTATTTT. It translates to CASSLGDGESTDTQYF.

The sample holds many counts of this clonotype. This rearrangement joins TRBV12-3 or TRBV12-4 to TRBJ2-1; D call uncertain. The V gene lost 4 bases and the J gene lost 6 bases, with 7 bases spanning the gap. There are 12 residues in the CDR3. The CDR3 DNA reads TGTGCCAGCAGTTCCGACCGCAATGAGCAGTTCTTC. Translated: CASSSDRNEQFF.

This clonotype has ten or more counts. This chain links TRBV20-1 with TRBJ2-5; TRBD2 aligns across 10 bases. V lost 6 bases and J lost 4; bases outside the gene matches: 11. Germline V gene sequence: CDR1 DFQATT, CDR2 SNEGSKA (reference sequence). The CDR3 is 15 residues long. DNA for the CDR3: TGCAGTGCACAGAGGGCTAGCGGGGGAATAGAGACCCAGTACTTC. Its translation: CSAQRASGGIETQYF.